This T cell receptor (beta chain) derives from a study of beta chain features in type 1 diabetes. General study results and limits: Over-representation of high TCR-expressing cells was a possible consequence of cDNA sequencing. A greater similarity of naive, central memory and Treg TCRB repertoires was seen among patients than among healthy donors. Moderate but significant shortening of TCRB CDR3s was recorded in all four CD4+ subsets from Type 1 diabetes patients.

A heparinised blood draw that averaged approximately 120 mL was obtained once from each donor. Regarding this clone: Antigen unknown.

Germline CDR1 is ENHRY and CDR2 is SYGVKD. There are 14 residues in the CDR3. V was pared by 6 bases and J by 2 bases, with 13 bases between. The study reverse transcribed the entire isolated RNA, so it sequenced expressed TCRB transcripts. Sequencing of naive, central memory and regulatory T cell samples gave an average of roughly 3.4 million reads. TCRdb keeps only in-frame clones here, not all; method: immunoSEQ multiplex PCR. The table shows about 700,000 clones, with over 10% occurring only once. This clonotype was sampled from a man between 18 and 35 years old with type 1 diabetes. The chain uses TRBV10-3 and TRBJ1-1, with D maybe TRBD1 (6 bases). The sequenced sample was naive CD4+ T cells from blood. The CDR3 DNA sequence: TGTGCCATCAGACCCGACAGGACAAACACTGAAGCTTTCTTT. Its translation: CAIRPDRTNTEAFF.